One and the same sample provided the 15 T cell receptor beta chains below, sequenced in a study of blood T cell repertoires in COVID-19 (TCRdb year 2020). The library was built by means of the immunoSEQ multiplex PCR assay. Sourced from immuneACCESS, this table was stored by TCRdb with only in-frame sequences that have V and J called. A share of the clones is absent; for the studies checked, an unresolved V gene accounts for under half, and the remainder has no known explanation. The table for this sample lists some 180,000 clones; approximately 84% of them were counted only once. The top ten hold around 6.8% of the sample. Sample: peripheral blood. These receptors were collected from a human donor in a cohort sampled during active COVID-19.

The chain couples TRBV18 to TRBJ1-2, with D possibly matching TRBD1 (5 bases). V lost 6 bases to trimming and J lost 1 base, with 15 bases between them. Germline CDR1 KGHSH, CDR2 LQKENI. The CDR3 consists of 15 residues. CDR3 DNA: TGTGCCAGCTCCCAGCAACCGGGGGATAACTATGGCTACACCTTC. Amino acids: CASSQQPGDNYGYTF.

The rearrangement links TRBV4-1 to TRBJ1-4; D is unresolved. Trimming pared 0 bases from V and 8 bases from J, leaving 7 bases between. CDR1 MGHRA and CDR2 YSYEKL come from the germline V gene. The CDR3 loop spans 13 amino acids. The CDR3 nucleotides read TGCGCCAGCAGCCAAGAGCCCAGGGAAAAACTGTTTTTT. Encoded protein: CASSQEPREKLFF.

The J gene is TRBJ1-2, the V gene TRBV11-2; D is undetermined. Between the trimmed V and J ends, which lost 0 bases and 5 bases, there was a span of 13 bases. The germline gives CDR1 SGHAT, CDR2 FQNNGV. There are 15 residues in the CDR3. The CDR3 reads CASSLDPLVRYGYTF. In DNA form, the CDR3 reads TGTGCCAGCAGCTTAGATCCGTTAGTTCGGTATGGCTACACCTTC.

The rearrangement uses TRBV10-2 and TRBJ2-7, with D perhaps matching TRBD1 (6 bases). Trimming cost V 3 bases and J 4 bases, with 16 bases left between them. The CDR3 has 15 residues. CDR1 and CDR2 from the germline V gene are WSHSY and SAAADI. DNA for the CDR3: TGCGCCAGCAGTGATACCGGGACAAAATATTACGAGCAGTACTTC. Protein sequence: CASSDTGTKYYEQYF.

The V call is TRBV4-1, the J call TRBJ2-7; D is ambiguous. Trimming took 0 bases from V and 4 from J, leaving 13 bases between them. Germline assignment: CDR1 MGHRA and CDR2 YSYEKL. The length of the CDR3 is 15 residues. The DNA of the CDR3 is TGCGCCAGCAGCCAAGATATGGGCAGACAATACGAGCAGTACTTC. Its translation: CASSQDMGRQYEQYF.

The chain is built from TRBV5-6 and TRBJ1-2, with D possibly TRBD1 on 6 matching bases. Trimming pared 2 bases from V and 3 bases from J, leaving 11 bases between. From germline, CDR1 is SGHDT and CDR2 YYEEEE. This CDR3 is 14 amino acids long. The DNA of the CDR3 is TGTGCCAGCAGCTTAGGTAGACAGGACTATGGCTACACCTTC. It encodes CASSLGRQDYGYTF.

CDR3 sequence (DNA): TGTGCCAGCAGTCAGGACTCCCCAGATACGCAGTATTTT. It yields the protein CASSQDSPDTQYF. V gene TRBV2 combines with J gene TRBJ2-3; a weak D match, TRBD2 (5 bases). Per germline, CDR1 SNHLY and CDR2 FYNNEI. This CDR3 has 13 amino acids. V was trimmed by 5 bases and J by 4 bases, leaving 10 bases between them.

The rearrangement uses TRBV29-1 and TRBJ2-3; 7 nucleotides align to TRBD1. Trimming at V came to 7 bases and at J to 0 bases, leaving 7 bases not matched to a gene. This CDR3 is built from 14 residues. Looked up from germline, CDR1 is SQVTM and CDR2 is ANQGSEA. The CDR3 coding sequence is TGCAGCGGACAGGGACCGAGAAGCACAGATACGCAGTATTTT. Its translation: CSGQGPRSTDTQYF.

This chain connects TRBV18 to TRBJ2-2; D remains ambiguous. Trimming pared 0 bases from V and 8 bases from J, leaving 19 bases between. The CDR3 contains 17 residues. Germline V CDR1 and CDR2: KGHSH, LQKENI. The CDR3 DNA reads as TGTGCCAGCTCACCACCCACCGTCGAAATCGAACTAGGGGAGCTGTTTTTT. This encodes CASSPPTVEIELGELFF.

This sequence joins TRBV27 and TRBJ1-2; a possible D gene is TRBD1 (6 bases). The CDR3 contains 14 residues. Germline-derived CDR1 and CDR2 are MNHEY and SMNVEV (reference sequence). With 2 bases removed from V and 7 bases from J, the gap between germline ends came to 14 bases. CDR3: CASSLAYRAGGYTF. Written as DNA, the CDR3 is TGTGCCAGCAGTTTAGCCTACAGGGCTGGTGGCTACACCTTC.

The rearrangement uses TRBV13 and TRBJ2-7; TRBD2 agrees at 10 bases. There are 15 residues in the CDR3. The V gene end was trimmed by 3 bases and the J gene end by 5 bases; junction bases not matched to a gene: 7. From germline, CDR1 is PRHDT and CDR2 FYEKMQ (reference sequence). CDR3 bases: TGTGCCAGCAGCTTTAGAGCGGGGGGGCTCAACGAGCAGTACTTC. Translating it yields CASSFRAGGLNEQYF.

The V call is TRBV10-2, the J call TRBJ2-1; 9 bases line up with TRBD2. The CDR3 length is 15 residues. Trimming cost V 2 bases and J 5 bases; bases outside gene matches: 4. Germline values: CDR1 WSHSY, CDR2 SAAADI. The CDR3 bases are TGCGCCAGCAGTGAGCCGGTAGCGGGGGACAATGAGCAGTTCTTC. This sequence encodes CASSEPVAGDNEQFF.

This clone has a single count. The CDR3 DNA is TGTGCCAGTAGTACTTCCGGGACTAGCGTTGAGCAGTTCTTC. This sequence encodes CASSTSGTSVEQFF. The rearrangement joins TRBV19 to TRBJ2-1, with 10 bases fitting TRBD2. V dropped 4 bases and J dropped 9; count of bases not matched to a gene: 6. Germline CDR1 is LNHDA and CDR2 is SQIVND (reference sequence). This CDR3 region has 14 residues.

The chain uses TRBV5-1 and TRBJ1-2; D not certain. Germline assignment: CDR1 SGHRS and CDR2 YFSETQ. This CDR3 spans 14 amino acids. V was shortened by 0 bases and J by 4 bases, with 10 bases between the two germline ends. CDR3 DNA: TGCGCCAGCAGCTTGGCCGAAGCAGGCTATGGCTACACCTTC. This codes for CASSLAEAGYGYTF.

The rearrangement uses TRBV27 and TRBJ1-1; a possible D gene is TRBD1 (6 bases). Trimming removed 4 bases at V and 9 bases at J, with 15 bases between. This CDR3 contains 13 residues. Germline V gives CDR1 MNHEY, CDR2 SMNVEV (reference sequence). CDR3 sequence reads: CASSWGQRGKAFF. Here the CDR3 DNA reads TGTGCCAGCAGTTGGGGACAAAGGGGAAAAGCTTTCTTT.